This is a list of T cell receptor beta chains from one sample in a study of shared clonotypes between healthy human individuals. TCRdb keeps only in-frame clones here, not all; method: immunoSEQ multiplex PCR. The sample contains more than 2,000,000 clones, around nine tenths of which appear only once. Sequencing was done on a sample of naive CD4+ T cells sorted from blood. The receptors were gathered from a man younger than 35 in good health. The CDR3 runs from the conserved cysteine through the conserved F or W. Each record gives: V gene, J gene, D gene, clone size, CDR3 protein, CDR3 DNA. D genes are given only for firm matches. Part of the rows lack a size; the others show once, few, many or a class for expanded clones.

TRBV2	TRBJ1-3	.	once	CASKGLSGNTIYF	TGTGCCAGCAAGGGGCTCTCTGGAAACACCATATATTTT
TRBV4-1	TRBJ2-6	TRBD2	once	CASSQDSGTSGTGANVLTF	TGCGCCAGCAGCCAAGATTCTGGGACTAGCGGGACTGGGGCCAACGTCCTGACTTTC
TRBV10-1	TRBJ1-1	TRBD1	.	CASSESSRTGRAEAFF	TGCGCCAGCAGTGAGTCCTCTCGGACAGGGAGAGCTGAAGCTTTCTTT
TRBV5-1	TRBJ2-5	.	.	CASSLTGVSAQYF	TGCGCCAGCAGCCTTACAGGAGTGTCGGCCCAGTACTTC
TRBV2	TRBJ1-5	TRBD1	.	CASSGQGNQPQHF	TGTGCCAGCAGTGGACAGGGAAATCAGCCCCAGCATTTT
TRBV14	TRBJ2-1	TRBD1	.	CASSDRGLVNNEQFF	TGTGCCAGCAGCGACAGGGGTTTGGTGAACAATGAGCAGTTCTTC
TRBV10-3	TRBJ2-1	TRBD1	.	CAISLGTGAYNEQFF	TGTGCCATCAGCTTAGGGACAGGGGCCTACAATGAGCAGTTCTTC
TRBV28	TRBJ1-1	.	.	CASYNTEAFF	TGTGCCAGCTATAACACTGAAGCTTTCTTT
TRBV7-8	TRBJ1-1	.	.	CASSFARETYAFF	TGTGCCAGCAGCTTTGCCAGGGAGACTTATGCTTTCTTT
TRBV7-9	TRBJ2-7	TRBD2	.	CASSLTPVLAGGNEQYF	TGTGCCAGCAGCTTGACCCCGGTACTAGCGGGAGGAAACGAGCAGTACTTC
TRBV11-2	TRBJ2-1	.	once	CASSLEGLDEQFF	TGTGCCAGCAGCTTAGAGGGCCTAGATGAGCAGTTCTTC
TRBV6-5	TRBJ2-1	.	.	CASSLGLPGNNEQFF	TGTGCCAGCAGCCTCGGACTTCCGGGGAACAATGAGCAGTTCTTC
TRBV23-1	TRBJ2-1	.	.	CASSPSDKGGLYNEQFF	TGCGCCAGCAGTCCCTCGGACAAGGGGGGCTTGTACAATGAGCAGTTCTTC
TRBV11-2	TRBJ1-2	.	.	CASSLDKGGGYTF	TGTGCCAGCAGCTTAGATAAGGGCGGAGGCTACACCTTC
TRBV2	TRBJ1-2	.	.	CASSEDRYYYGYTF	TGTGCCAGCAGTGAGGATCGATACTACTATGGCTACACCTTC
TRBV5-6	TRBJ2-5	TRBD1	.	CASTLGGTGVETQYF	TGTGCCAGCACCCTGGGGGGGACAGGGGTGGAGACCCAGTACTTC
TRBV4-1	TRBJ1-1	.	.	CASSQGRVNTEAFF	TGCGCCAGCAGCCAAGGACGGGTGAACACTGAAGCTTTCTTT
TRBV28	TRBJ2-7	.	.	CASSLRGYEQYF	TGTGCCAGCAGTTTGAGGGGATACGAGCAGTACTTC
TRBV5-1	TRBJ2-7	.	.	CASRIRGSSYEQYF	TGCGCCAGCAGAATCCGGGGTTCCTCCTACGAGCAGTACTTC
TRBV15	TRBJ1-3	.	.	CATSRDRDQGNTIYF	TGTGCCACCAGCAGAGACCGGGACCAAGGAAACACCATATATTTT
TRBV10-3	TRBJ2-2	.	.	CAISESTGPSELFF	TGTGCCATCAGTGAGTCGACCGGACCGTCGGAGCTGTTTTTT
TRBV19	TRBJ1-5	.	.	CASADGVSNQPQHF	TGTGCCAGTGCCGATGGGGTTAGCAATCAGCCCCAGCATTTT
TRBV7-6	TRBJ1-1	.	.	CASSFGVTTEAFF	TGTGCCAGCAGCTTCGGGGTTACCACTGAAGCTTTCTTT
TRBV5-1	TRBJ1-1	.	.	CASSLVGGNTEAFF	TGCGCCAGCAGCTTGGTTGGGGGCAACACTGAAGCTTTCTTT
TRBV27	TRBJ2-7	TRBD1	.	CASSRTGLGEQYF	TGTGCCAGCAGCCGGACAGGGCTTGGCGAGCAGTACTTC
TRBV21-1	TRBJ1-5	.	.	CASSKRGGPMRDPGQPQHF	TGTGCCAGCAGCAAACGGGGGGGACCGATGAGGGACCCTGGTCAGCCCCAGCATTTT
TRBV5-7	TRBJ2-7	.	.	CASSLDIRILSYEQYF	TGTGCCAGCAGCTTGGATATTCGGATTTTATCCTACGAGCAGTACTTC
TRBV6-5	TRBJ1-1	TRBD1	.	CASSYQGQQNTEAFF	TGTGCCAGCAGTTACCAGGGACAGCAAAACACTGAAGCTTTCTTT
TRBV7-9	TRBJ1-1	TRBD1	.	CAGSGQGATEAFF	TGTGCCGGATCGGGACAGGGGGCCACTGAAGCTTTCTTT
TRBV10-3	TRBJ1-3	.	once	CAIKKAGTSKEGSGNTIYF	TGTGCCATCAAAAAAGCCGGGACAAGTAAAGAGGGCTCTGGAAACACCATATATTTT
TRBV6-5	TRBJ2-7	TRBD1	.	CASREGTAYEQYF	TGTGCCAGCAGGGAAGGGACAGCCTACGAGCAGTACTTC
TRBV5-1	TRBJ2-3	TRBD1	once	CASSTRTGADTQYF	TGCGCCAGCAGCACTCGTACAGGGGCAGATACGCAGTATTTT
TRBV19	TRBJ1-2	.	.	CASIPQGDRNNYGYTF	TGTGCCAGTATCCCCCAAGGCGACAGGAATAACTATGGCTACACCTTC
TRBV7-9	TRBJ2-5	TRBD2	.	CASSRTSGGETQYF	TGTGCCAGCAGCAGGACTAGCGGGGGGGAGACCCAGTACTTC
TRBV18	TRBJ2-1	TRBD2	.	CASSPRTSGTSNEQFF	TGTGCCAGCTCACCACGGACTAGCGGAACTTCTAATGAGCAGTTCTTC
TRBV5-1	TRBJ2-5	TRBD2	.	CASRDGTSGTQETQYF	TGCGCCAGCAGAGACGGGACTAGCGGTACTCAAGAGACCCAGTACTTC
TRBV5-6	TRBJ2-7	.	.	CASSFPDRREQYF	TGTGCCAGCAGCTTCCCGGACAGACGCGAGCAGTACTTC
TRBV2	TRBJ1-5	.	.	CASSDGNQPQHF	TGTGCCAGCAGTGACGGCAATCAGCCCCAGCATTTT
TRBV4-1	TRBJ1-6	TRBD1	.	CASSQSHVETGFSYNSPLHF	TGCGCCAGCAGCCAATCTCATGTGGAGACAGGGTTTTCCTATAATTCACCCCTCCACTTT
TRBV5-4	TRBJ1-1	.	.	CASSLVTLGNTEAFF	TGTGCCAGCAGCTTGGTGACCTTGGGAAACACTGAAGCTTTCTTT
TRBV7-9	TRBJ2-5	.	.	CASRPNPGLEKETQYF	TGTGCCAGCAGACCTAACCCGGGACTGGAAAAAGAGACCCAGTACTTC